Presented here are 19 T cell receptor beta chains from one specimen sequenced in a study of cytomegalovirus exposure and HLA in healthy donors. PCR amplification relied on 60 Vbeta primers (plus 13 Jbeta primers). TCRdb's copy holds only in-frame clones and misses some; the assay was immunoSEQ multiplex PCR. The data contain tens of thousands of clones, approximately 82% of them singletons. Sequenced input: PBMCs. These receptors all come from a woman under 30 in good health and CMV-seropositive.

The chain employs TRBV27 and TRBJ1-6; 9 nucleotides match TRBD1. Germline CDR1 and CDR2: MNHEY and SMNVEV (reference sequence). The CDR3 sequence is 13 residues long. Losses at the gene ends were 8 bases for V and 9 bases for J; bases not matched to a gene: 5. The CDR3 nucleotides read TGTGCCAGCCGGACAGGGGAAAGTTCACCCCTCCACTTT. As protein: CASRTGESSPLHF.

The CDR3 DNA is TGTGCCAGCCGTGCGACACAGGCGGCCTACGAGCAGTACTTC. Translating gives CASRATQAAYEQYF. The rearrangement uses TRBV7-2 and TRBJ2-7, with a tentative D call TRBD1 (5 bases). V shed 8 bases and J shed 2 bases, with 16 bases lying between them. Germline V gene lookup returns CDR1 SGHTA and CDR2 FQGNSA. CDR3 length: 14 residues.

The CDR3: CASSLAATIASNEQFF. In DNA, the CDR3 is TGTGCCAGCAGCTTAGCGGCGACAATTGCCTCCAATGAGCAGTTCTTC. The V gene is TRBV7-8, the J gene TRBJ2-1; D not certain. There are 16 residues in the CDR3. Trimming cost V 0 bases and J 6 bases, with 15 bases left between them. The germline V gene encodes CDR1 SGHVS and CDR2 FQNEAQ.

The rearrangement links TRBV10-3 to TRBJ1-2, with unresolved D. Germline V lookup: CDR1 ENHRY, CDR2 SYGVKD. CDR3 length: 12 residues. The ends were cut back, 6 bases at V and 8 bases at J, with 13 bases in the middle. The CDR3 DNA reads as TGTGCCATCAGACCGGGAGCGGGAGGCTACACCTTC. It translates to CAIRPGAGGYTF.

V and J are TRBV30 and TRBJ1-5; 7 bases are shared with TRBD1. Per the germline V gene, CDR1 is GTSNPN and CDR2 is SVGIG (reference sequence). Trimming took 3 bases from V and 5 from J; bases not matched to a gene: 4. This CDR3 is built from 13 residues. The CDR3 sequence: CAWRQGSHQPQHF. In DNA, the CDR3 is TGTGCCTGGAGACAGGGGAGCCATCAGCCCCAGCATTTT.

V gene TRBV28 combines with J gene TRBJ2-5; 7 nucleotides agree with TRBD1. Unmatched junction bases numbered 5, after V lost 2 bases and J lost 2 bases. The CDR3 runs to 15 residues. Germline assignment: CDR1 MDHEN and CDR2 SYDVKM. The CDR3 spells CASSLTGTAQETQYF. CDR3 coding DNA: TGTGCCAGCAGTTTAACCGGGACAGCTCAAGAGACCCAGTACTTC.

This clone has only a few counts. The chain recombines TRBV28 with TRBJ2-1; 12 positions agree with TRBD2. Germline V gives CDR1 MDHEN, CDR2 SYDVKM. V shed 2 bases and J 12 bases; nucleotides not matched to a gene: 11. CDR3 length equals 16 residues. The CDR3, as DNA: TGTGCCAGCAGTTTAGGGGGGGCTAGCGGGAGGGCCGGGCAGTTCTTC. Translated, it gives CASSLGGASGRAGQFF.

The V and J genes are TRBV28 and TRBJ1-2; D unclear. CDR3 size: 12 residues. V gave up 8 bases and J gave up 4 bases, with 11 bases separating them. Germline CDR1 MDHEN, CDR2 SYDVKM. The CDR3, as DNA: TGTGCCAGCTGCGCATCTCTCTATGGCTACACCTTC. Its protein is CASCASLYGYTF.

This clone has a handful of counts. The chain uses TRBV13 and TRBJ2-5, with 11 bases fitting TRBD2. The end of the DNA is better explained by TRBJ2-7, so the J call may be wrong. The CDR3 is made up of 15 amino acids. Germline V lookup: CDR1 PRHDT, CDR2 FYEKMQ (reference sequence). The CDR3 loop is CASSLSIAGGHEQYF. The DNA for the CDR3 is TGTGCCAGCAGCTTAAGTATAGCGGGGGGGCACGAGCAGTACTTC.

This clone was observed a single time. The CDR3 does not end in the conserved phenylalanine or tryptophan, so this is likely a read error. The limits of the CDR3 on the DNA are not certain, so only TCRdb's listed CDR3 is given. This chain connects TRBV7-9 to TRBJ2-6; TRBD1, the D gene given by the table, was not confirmed from the DNA. Germline-derived CDR1 and CDR2 are SEHNR and FQNEAQ (reference sequence). The CDR3 spans 8 residues, counting both ends. The CDR3 sequence: CSSSARQL.

The chain carries TRBV2 and TRBJ2-2, with 12 bases lining up with TRBD2. Trimming at V came to 7 bases and at J to 7 bases, leaving 13 bases not matched to a gene. Germline assignment: CDR1 SNHLY and CDR2 FYNNEI. The CDR3 loop spans 17 amino acids. CDR3 loop: CASIRRRLAGADGELFF. The CDR3 DNA reads as TGTGCCAGCATCCGAAGAAGACTAGCGGGAGCGGACGGGGAGCTGTTTTTT.

The chain couples TRBV27 to TRBJ2-1; maybe TRBD2 (7 bases). The CDR3 spans 14 residues. Germline CDR1 MNHEY, CDR2 SMNVEV (reference sequence). The ends were cut back, 6 bases at V and 6 bases at J, with 15 bases in the middle. The CDR3 loop reads CASREYREGNEQFF. The CDR3 DNA reads as TGTGCCAGCAGGGAATACAGGGAGGGCAATGAGCAGTTCTTC.

The rearrangement uses TRBV23-1 and TRBJ1-1; 11 bases are a match to TRBD1. TRBV23-1 is annotated as an ORF whose role is uncertain. V shed 2 bases and J 0 bases; nucleotides not matched to a gene: 8. The CDR3 is 18 residues long. CDR3 amino acids: CASSQISDRGRMNTEAFF. CDR3 DNA sequence: TGCGCCAGCAGTCAAATATCGGACAGGGGGCGGATGAACACTGAAGCTTTCTTT.

The rearrangement joins TRBV7-2 to TRBJ2-1; D not certain. The V and J ends lost 1 base and 11 bases respectively, with 9 bases between them. Germline V gene lookup returns CDR1 SGHTA and CDR2 FQGNSA. This CDR3 region has 12 residues. DNA of the CDR3: TGTGCCAGCAGCTTAGGCCAGCGCCAGCAGTTCTTC. Amino acid sequence: CASSLGQRQQFF.

The rearrangement joins TRBV7-9 to TRBJ2-7; D uncertain. This CDR3 region has 12 residues. V shed 5 bases and J shed 10 bases, with 15 bases lying between them. CDR1 is SEHNR and CDR2 is FQNEAQ in the germline V gene (reference sequence). The DNA for the CDR3 is TGTGCCAGCAGCCAAAGACAAATTCTTCAGTACTTC. This codes for CASSQRQILQYF.

The chain employs TRBV11-2 and TRBJ2-4, with D possibly being TRBD1 (6 bases). The germline V gene has CDR1 SGHAT and CDR2 FQNNGV. Trimming removed 2 bases from V and 3 bases from J, with 11 bases in between. This CDR3 has 15 amino acids. The CDR3 sequence is CASSLISRGKNIQYF. As DNA, the CDR3 is TGTGCCAGCAGCTTAATATCCAGGGGCAAAAACATTCAGTACTTC.

For the CDR3, the DNA is TGTGCCAGCAGCTCCAACCAACGGGGGGGGATGTTGGACTATGGCTACACCTTC. Amino acid sequence: CASSSNQRGGMLDYGYTF. V gene TRBV7-9 combines with J gene TRBJ1-2; D might be TRBD1 (5 bases). Per germline, CDR1 SEHNR and CDR2 FQNEAQ (reference sequence). The germline V and J ends were trimmed by 4 bases and 3 bases, with 24 bases remaining between them. The CDR3 length is 18 residues.

This clone was seen once. J is TRBJ2-2 and V is TRBV5-6; 11 nucleotides match TRBD2. CDR1 and CDR2 (germline): SGHDT, YYEEEE. This CDR3 is built from 17 residues. The J segment lost 5 bases and the V segment lost 3 bases, leaving 9 bases of the junction unmatched. The CDR3: CASSYLSSGRRTGELFF. In DNA form, the CDR3 reads TGTGCCAGCAGCTACTTATCTAGCGGGAGGAGGACCGGGGAGCTGTTTTTT.

V and J are TRBV18 and TRBJ1-2; 7 bases align to TRBD1. The germline V gene encodes CDR1 KGHSH and CDR2 LQKENI. J gave up 7 bases and V 3 bases, and 14 bases lay outside the gene matches. The length of the CDR3 is 16 residues. The CDR3 region is CASSPPAPQGTLGYTF. The CDR3, as DNA: TGTGCCAGCTCACCCCCAGCACCACAGGGGACTCTTGGCTACACCTTC.